The source of this TCR beta chain is a study of T cells in Graves' hyperthyroidism and ophthalmopathy (dated by TCRdb to the late 2010s). With respect to the entire study: Peripheral blood samples were taken at the time of initial diagnosis, prior to any treatment. Whether ophthalmopathy could be predicted prospectively was tested in an independent validation cohort made up of approximately 19 hyperthyroidism patients plus 17 patients who later progressed to ophthalmopathy. After sampling, hyperthyroidism patients received methimazole starting at 30 mg daily, and ophthalmopathy patients received high-dose intravenous methylprednisolone. TCR Vbeta CDR3 sequencing of approximately 140 peripheral blood samples (around 45 ophthalmopathy, some 75 hyperthyroidism and roughly 17 progressor patients) is reported in the paper. Thyroid tissue and blood T-cell repertoires from six or seven Graves' hyperthyroidism patients were also compared in the study. A discovery cohort of approximately 97 patients, roughly 43 with Graves' ophthalmopathy and about 58 with stable Graves' hyperthyroidism, was used to find distinguishing TCR V-J signatures. The 95 to 100 discovery patients were randomly divided into training and test sets at a 7:3 ratio. What the study reported, not specific to this receptor: Sample size was not statistically predetermined, and blinding of investigators to group allocation was not performed. In cross-validation, a model built on a 13 V-J signature told ophthalmopathy apart from stable hyperthyroidism with approximately 90% sensitivity and about 81% specificity, and in testing the same model reached 80%/75%. During validation, the model predicted progression to ophthalmopathy a median of approximately 7 months ahead of onset, with approximately 70% sensitivity and less than 85% specificity. Most expanded thyroid clonotypes (frequency above 0.001) were also found in blood, which suggests that blood repertoires may mirror thyroid immune responses.

Graves' hyperthyroidism was defined as stable when no progression to ophthalmopathy occurred over 18 months of follow-up. Hyperthyroidism patients were aged 18 to 65 years and newly diagnosed, with disease duration of less than 2 months. The study excluded patients with uncontrolled infections, other autoimmune diseases, pregnancy or lactation. Diagnoses were established on the basis of clinical symptoms, serum thyroxine and TRAb, thyroid ultrasound, and orbital computed tomography. PBMCs were isolated from 10 ml of fresh peripheral blood by Ficoll-Paque density gradient centrifugation. Trizol reagent was used to extract total RNA, and RNA quality was then checked on an Agilent 2100 Bioanalyzer. This clonotype showed up many times. Its recognized antigen is unknown. Base qualities are missing; no much larger clone stands one base away. Amplification of TCR beta CDR3 regions was carried out from RNA transcripts. For the first round of RT-PCR on the TCR CDR3, the HTBI primer set was used together with the Qiagen OneStep RT-PCR kit. A second multiplex PCR round built the libraries, followed by size selection and purification. The libraries were sequenced on an Illumina HiSeq2000 using paired-end 100 bp reads. In the source study's methods: SOAPnuke was used to process the raw data, removing reads that contained adapters or uncalled bases, had a mean Phred below 15, or lacked an exact match to the constant primer or identifier. COPE v1.2.5 was used to merge the high-quality paired reads, and each unique nucleotide sequence was defined as a clonotype. MiTCR v1.1 was used to align the clonotypes against IMGT TRBV, TRBD and TRBJ reference segments. Analysis was restricted to V-J combinations with a frequency above 0.0001, which covered 98% to 99.2% of repertoires. A TCS score was defined as the ratio of F50 (clonal expansion) to E x V (chaos), with BLOSUM62-based TCRdist applied between CDR3 peptides within each V-J. Welch's t-statistics and random forest reduced roughly 530 V-J features to 13, which were used in a naive Bayes classifier (R e1071). Using fastp trimming at Q25 and MiXCR clonotype assembly, TCRdb reanalyzed the public sequencing data and kept in-frame beta chains. Rows are unified per CDR3 protein, each entry keeping the most common DNA and genes. It is TCRdb's table, rather than the study itself, that gives the V and J calls and clone size. The sample table holds 400,000 to 500,000 distinct CDR3 sequences, of which roughly 14% were seen once. Clones ranked in the top ten supply around 17% of the sample.

CDR1 and CDR2 are read off the germline V gene (reference sequence) as SEHNR and FQNEAQ. Counted from cysteine to phenylalanine, this CDR3 has 17 amino acids. Just CDR3 DNA is preserved here, 51 bases in frame from base 1. V was cut back by 2 bases and J by 6 bases, leaving a gap of 19 bases between them. Here the chain combines TRBV7-9 and TRBJ1-4; the D region possibly corresponds to TRBD1 (5 bases align). This clonotype was sampled from a woman aged 18-35 years with Graves' hyperthyroidism. The material sequenced was blood. The CDR3 protein sequence reads: CASSLRRTTRAYEKLFF. The sequenced DNA is TGTGCCAGCAGCTTAAGACGGACAACCAGGGCTTATGAAAAACTGTTTTTT. Full variable domain (CDR3 extended with the reference TRBV7-9 and TRBJ1-4 proteins): DTGVSQNPRHKITKRGQNVTFRCDPISEHNRLYWYRQTLGQGPEFLTYFQNEAQLEKSRLLSDRFSAERPKGSFSTLEIQRTEQGDSAMYLCASSLRRTTRAYEKLFFGSGTQLSVL.